This T cell receptor beta chain was identified in a study of PD-L1 blockade in urothelial cancer. For the study at large: About 90% of the 29 patients were males with bladder-origin urothelial cancer. Blood analysis was done at 3 weeks (second dose) and 6 weeks after treatment began. Across blood samples, T cells had a median count of approximately 140,000.

Repertoires were generated with immunoSEQ multiplex PCR, while TCRdb's copy carries only in-frame clones and drops some. The table includes roughly 95,000 clones, about nine tenths detected once. Looked up from germline, CDR1 is GTSNPN and CDR2 is SVGIG (reference sequence). V shed 3 bases, J shed 5 bases, and the junction held 4 bases outside the gene matches. The CDR3 loop spans 14 amino acids. Indicated time point: pretreatment peripheral blood. Each patient contributed between 1 and 8 total time points of blood mononuclear cells, pretreatment and during treatment. The specimen comprised PBMCs, sampled around atezolizumab (anti-PD-L1) treatment. The rearrangement joins TRBV30 to TRBJ1-4; the match to TRBD1 covers 9 bases. The sequence was collected from a man in his sixties with urothelial cancer. CDR3 nucleotides: TGTGCCTGGAGGGGGACAGGGTGGAATGAAAAACTGTTTTTT. It is translated as CAWRGTGWNEKLFF.